The 15 T cell receptor beta chains presented below share a single source sample, sequenced in a study of identical twins. TCRdb used MiXCR to reprocess the 5' RACE reads, holding one entry per CDR3 protein. This table holds approximately 240,000 distinct CDR3 sequences, 11% to 15% found once. Sequenced input: memory (CD45RO+) T cells sorted from blood. The receptors originated from a woman aged 18-29 years in good health.

V is TRBV7-2 and J is TRBJ2-4, with D possibly TRBD2 on 5 matching bases. Trimming cost V 2 bases and J 7 bases, with 9 bases left between them. Germline CDR1 is SGHTA and CDR2 is FQGNSA. CDR3 length equals 13 residues. The DNA for the CDR3 is TGTGCCAGCAGCTTACAACTAGATAACATTCAGTACTTC. Translated: CASSLQLDNIQYF.

There are a few counts of this clonotype. CDR3 loop: CAIGGQGSYEQYF. The CDR3 bases are TGTGCCATCGGGGGACAGGGATCCTACGAGCAGTACTTC. V and J are TRBV10-3 and TRBJ2-7, with 9 positions matching TRBD1. With V trimmed by 8 bases and J by 1 base, 3 bases remained unmatched. The CDR3 is 13 amino acids. In germline, CDR1 is ENHRY, CDR2 SYGVKD.

This clonotype was observed many times. This rearrangement joins TRBV20-1 to TRBJ2-5; TRBD1 matches 9 bases. V shed 4 bases and J 5 bases; nucleotides not matched to a gene: 5. This CDR3 contains 13 residues. Germline V gives CDR1 DFQATT, CDR2 SNEGSKA (reference sequence). The CDR3 loop is CSAIRQGGETQYF. The CDR3 DNA sequence: TGCAGTGCTATTCGACAGGGGGGGGAGACCCAGTACTTC.

There are a few counts of this clonotype. The CDR3 coding sequence is TGTGCCAGCAGTCAGTATTCAGGGGGGCGAATTATGAACACTGAAGCTTTCTTT. Residues: CASSQYSGGRIMNTEAFF. The chain has TRBV27 and TRBJ1-1; 7 nucleotides match TRBD1. The CDR3 has 18 residues. V lost 5 bases and J lost 0; bases outside the gene matches: 15. Germline CDR1 MNHEY, CDR2 SMNVEV (reference sequence).

A few counts support this clonotype. This chain joins TRBV20-1 and TRBJ1-1, with TRBD1 as a possible D gene (5 bases). This CDR3 contains 14 residues. CDR1 DFQATT and CDR2 SNEGSKA come from the germline V gene (reference sequence). Trimming removed 4 bases from V and 5 bases from J, with 17 bases in between. CDR3: CSAIGSGSGTEAFF. As DNA, the CDR3 is TGCAGTGCTATTGGATCGGGCTCAGGGACTGAAGCTTTCTTT.

This clonotype was recorded many times. The chain carries TRBV7-2 and TRBJ1-2; 9 bases agree with TRBD1. CDR3 length equals 16 residues. Germline V lookup: CDR1 SGHTA, CDR2 FQGNSA. V trimming: 7 bases; J trimming: 2 bases; junction bases outside the gene matches: 11. The CDR3 reads CASTKSPGTGNYGYTF. For the CDR3, the DNA is TGTGCCAGCACCAAATCCCCCGGGACAGGGAACTATGGCTACACCTTC.

The sample holds a few counts of this clonotype. V usage is TRBV5-1 and J usage is TRBJ2-1; D may match TRBD1 or TRBD2 (5 bases each). Germline V CDR1 and CDR2: SGHRS, YFSETQ. Trimming removed 4 bases at V and 5 bases at J, with 16 bases between. This CDR3 contains 15 residues. CDR3 bases: TGCGCCAGCAGCGGTCAACCGGGACCTGACAATGAGCAGTTCTTC. This encodes CASSGQPGPDNEQFF.

The rearrangement links TRBV11-2 to TRBJ1-2; D call uncertain. This CDR3 comprises 16 residues. Per the germline V gene, CDR1 is SGHAT and CDR2 is FQNNGV. The ends were cut back, 5 bases at V and 8 bases at J, with 24 bases in the middle. In DNA, the CDR3 is TGTGCCAGCAGCGCCCGGTGGGAGAATACTATGCGGGGCTACACCTTC. Its translation is CASSARWENTMRGYTF.

V is TRBV11-2 and J is TRBJ2-6; D is ambiguous. The CDR3 length is 16 residues. The ends were cut back, 1 base at V and 0 bases at J, with 7 bases in the middle. The germline gives CDR1 SGHAT, CDR2 FQNNGV. In DNA, the CDR3 is TGTGCCAGCAGCTTAGGACCGATCTCTGGGGCCAACGTCCTGACTTTC. Protein sequence: CASSLGPISGANVLTF.

The sample holds a few counts of this clonotype. The V gene is TRBV20-1, the J gene TRBJ2-1, with D perhaps matching TRBD1 (5 bases). The CDR3 covers 11 residues. The germline V gene encodes CDR1 DFQATT and CDR2 SNEGSKA (reference sequence). Between the trimmed V and J ends, which lost 4 bases and 5 bases, there was a span of 6 bases. CDR3 sequence reads: CSANRHNEQFF. The CDR3 nucleotides are TGCAGTGCTAACAGGCACAATGAGCAGTTCTTC.

The chain uses TRBV5-6 and TRBJ2-7, with 8 bases fitting TRBD1. The germline gives CDR1 SGHDT, CDR2 YYEEEE. The V and J ends lost 1 base and 5 bases, in that order; junction bases with no gene match: 5. The CDR3 sequence is 14 residues long. In DNA, the CDR3 is TGTGCCAGCAGCTTGCCAGGGGGCTTCAACGAGCAGTACTTC. It codes for CASSLPGGFNEQYF.

This clonotype was seen a few times. V usage is TRBV5-4 and J usage is TRBJ2-5; tentative D call: TRBD2 (5 bases). Trimming took off 4 bases at V and 5 bases at J, with 18 bases between the two ends. The CDR3 is 15 residues long. Germline V CDR1 and CDR2: SGHNT, YYREEE (reference sequence). The CDR3 loop reads CASSMGSGVRETQYF. The DNA of the CDR3 is TGTGCCAGCAGCATGGGATCCGGGGTACGGGAGACCCAGTACTTC.

This clonotype was counted only a few times. The V call is TRBV7-3, the J call TRBJ2-3; no definite D call. Germline V lookup: CDR1 SGHTA, CDR2 FQGTGA. The CDR3 totals 13 residues. With 3 bases removed from V and 2 bases from J, the gap between germline ends came to 6 bases. CDR3 DNA sequence: TGTGCCAGCAGCTTTTCTATCACAGATACGCAGTATTTT. This codes for CASSFSITDTQYF.

This clonotype has only a few counts. This sequence joins TRBV20-1 and TRBJ2-7; D remains ambiguous. The V end was cut by 3 bases, the J end by 7 bases, with 10 bases between. The CDR3 is made up of 11 amino acids. Germline V gene sequence: CDR1 DFQATT, CDR2 SNEGSKA (reference sequence). The CDR3 here is CSASPLGEQYF. The CDR3 coding sequence is TGCAGTGCTAGCCCTCTAGGGGAGCAGTACTTC.

This clonotype was observed a few times. J is TRBJ1-1 and V is TRBV7-9; no definite D call. The CDR3 covers 15 residues. V was clipped by 5 bases and J by 4 bases, with 17 bases between them. CDR1 and CDR2 (germline): SEHNR, FQNEAQ (reference sequence). The CDR3 loop is CASSPFSGRPTEAFF. In nucleotides, the CDR3 is TGTGCCAGCAGCCCCTTTTCCGGACGGCCCACTGAAGCTTTCTTT.